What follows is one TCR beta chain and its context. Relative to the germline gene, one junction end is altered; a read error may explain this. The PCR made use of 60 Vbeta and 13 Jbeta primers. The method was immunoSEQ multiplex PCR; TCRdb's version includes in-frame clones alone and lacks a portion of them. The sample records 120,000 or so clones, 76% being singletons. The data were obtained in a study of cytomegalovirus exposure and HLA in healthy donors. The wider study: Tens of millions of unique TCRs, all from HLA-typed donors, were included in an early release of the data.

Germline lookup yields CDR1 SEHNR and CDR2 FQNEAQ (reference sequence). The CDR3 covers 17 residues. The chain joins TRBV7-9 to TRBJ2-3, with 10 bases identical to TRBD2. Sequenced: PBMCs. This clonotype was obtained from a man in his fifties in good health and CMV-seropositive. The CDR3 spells CSSSSGATSGYTDTQYF. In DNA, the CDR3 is TGTTCCAGCAGCTCAGGTGCGACTAGCGGGTACACAGATACGCAGTATTTT.